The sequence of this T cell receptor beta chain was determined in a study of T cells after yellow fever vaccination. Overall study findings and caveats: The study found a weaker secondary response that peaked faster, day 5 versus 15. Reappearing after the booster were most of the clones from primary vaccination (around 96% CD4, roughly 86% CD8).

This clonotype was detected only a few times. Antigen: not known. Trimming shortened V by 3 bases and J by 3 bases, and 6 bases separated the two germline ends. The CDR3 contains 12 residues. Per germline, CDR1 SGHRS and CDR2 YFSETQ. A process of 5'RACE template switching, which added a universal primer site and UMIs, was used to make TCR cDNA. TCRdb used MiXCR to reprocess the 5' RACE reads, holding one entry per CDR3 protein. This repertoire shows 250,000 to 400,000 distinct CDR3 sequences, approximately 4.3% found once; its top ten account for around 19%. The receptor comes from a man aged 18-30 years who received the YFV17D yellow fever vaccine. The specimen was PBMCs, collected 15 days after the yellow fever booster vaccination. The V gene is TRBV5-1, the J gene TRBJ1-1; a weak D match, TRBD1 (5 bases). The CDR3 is CASSSTDTEAFF. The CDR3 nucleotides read TGCGCCAGCAGCTCGACAGACACTGAAGCTTTCTTT.